This T cell receptor (beta chain) was retrieved from a study of blood T cell repertoires in COVID-19. Libraries were prepared by immunoSEQ multiplex PCR; TCRdb keeps only in-frame clonotypes and omits some of them. The sample shows a few hundred thousand clones, 80% to 85% of them seen only once. The CDR3 covers 12 residues. The germline V gene has CDR1 MNHEY and CDR2 SVGAGI. Trimming left V 7 bases short and J 6 bases short, with 10 bases between. The sample taken for sequencing was peripheral blood. The chain couples TRBV6-5 to TRBJ2-1; D is unresolved. The source is a woman aged 55-70 years who had recovered from COVID-19. CDR3 nucleotides: TGTGCCAGCATCCCAACAGCCAATGAGCAGTTCTTC. Its translation: CASIPTANEQFF.